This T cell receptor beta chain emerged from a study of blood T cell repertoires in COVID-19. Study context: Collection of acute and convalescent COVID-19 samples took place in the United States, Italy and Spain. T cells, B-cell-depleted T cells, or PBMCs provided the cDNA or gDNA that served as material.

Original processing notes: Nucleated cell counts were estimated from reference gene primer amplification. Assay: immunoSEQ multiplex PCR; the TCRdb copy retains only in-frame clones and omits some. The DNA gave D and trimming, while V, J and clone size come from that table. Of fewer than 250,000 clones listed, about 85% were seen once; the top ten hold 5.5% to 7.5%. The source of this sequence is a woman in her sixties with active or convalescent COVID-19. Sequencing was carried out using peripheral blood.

The CDR3 nucleotides are TGTGCCAGCAGCCCGTACAGGGAAAACTACGAGCAGTACGTC. Translating it yields CASSPYRENYEQYV. This chain links TRBV11-2 with TRBJ2-7; D is possibly TRBD1 (6 bases). Between the trimmed V and J ends, which lost 5 bases and 3 bases, there was a span of 14 bases. CDR1 is SGHAT and CDR2 is FQNNGV in the germline V gene. This CDR3 comprises 14 residues.